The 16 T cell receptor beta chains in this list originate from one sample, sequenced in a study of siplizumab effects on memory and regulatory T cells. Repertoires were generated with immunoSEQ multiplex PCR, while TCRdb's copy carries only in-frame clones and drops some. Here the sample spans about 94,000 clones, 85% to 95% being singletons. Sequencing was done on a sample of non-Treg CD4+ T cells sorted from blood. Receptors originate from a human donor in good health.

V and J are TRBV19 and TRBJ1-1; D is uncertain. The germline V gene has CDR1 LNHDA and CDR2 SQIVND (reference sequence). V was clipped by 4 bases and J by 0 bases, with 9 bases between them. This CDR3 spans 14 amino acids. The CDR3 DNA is TGTGCCAGTAGTAGAGAAACCATGAACACTGAAGCTTTCTTT. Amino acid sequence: CASSRETMNTEAFF.

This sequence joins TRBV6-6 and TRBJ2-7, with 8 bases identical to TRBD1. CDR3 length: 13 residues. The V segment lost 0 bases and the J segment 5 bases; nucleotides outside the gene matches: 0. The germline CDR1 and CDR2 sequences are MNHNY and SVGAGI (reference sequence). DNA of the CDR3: TGTGCCAGCAGTTACTCGGGACAGGACGAGCAGTACTTC. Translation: CASSYSGQDEQYF.

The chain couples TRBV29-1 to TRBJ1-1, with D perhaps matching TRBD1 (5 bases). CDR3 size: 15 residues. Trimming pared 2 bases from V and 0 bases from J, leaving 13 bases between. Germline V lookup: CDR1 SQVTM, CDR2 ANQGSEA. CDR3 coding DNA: TGCAGCGTTGAAATACTATGGGGGTTGAACACTGAAGCTTTCTTT. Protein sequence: CSVEILWGLNTEAFF.

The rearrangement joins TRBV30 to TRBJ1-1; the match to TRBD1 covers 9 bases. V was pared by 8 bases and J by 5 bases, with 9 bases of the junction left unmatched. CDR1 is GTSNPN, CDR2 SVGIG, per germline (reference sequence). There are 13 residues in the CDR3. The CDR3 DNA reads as TGTGCCGGCGCGACAGGGGGACGGACTGAAGCTTTCTTT. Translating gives CAGATGGRTEAFF.

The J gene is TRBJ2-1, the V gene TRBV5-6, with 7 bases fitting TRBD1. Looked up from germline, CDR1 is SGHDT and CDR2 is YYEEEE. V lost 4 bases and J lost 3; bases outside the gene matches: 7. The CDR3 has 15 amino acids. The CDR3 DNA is TGTGCCAGCAGCGCGGTCCGGGACAGCTACAATGAGCAGTTCTTC. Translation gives CASSAVRDSYNEQFF.

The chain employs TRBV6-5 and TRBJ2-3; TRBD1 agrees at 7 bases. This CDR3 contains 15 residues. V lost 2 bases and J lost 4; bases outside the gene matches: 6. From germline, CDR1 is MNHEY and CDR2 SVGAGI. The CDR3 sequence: CASSYRSGGPDTQYF. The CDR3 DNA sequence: TGTGCCAGCAGTTACAGGTCAGGGGGACCAGATACGCAGTATTTT.

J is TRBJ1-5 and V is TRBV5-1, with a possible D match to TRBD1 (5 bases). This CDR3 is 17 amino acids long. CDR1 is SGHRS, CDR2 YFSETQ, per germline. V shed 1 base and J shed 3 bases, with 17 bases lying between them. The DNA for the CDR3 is TGCGCCAGCAGCTTGCCGCAGGGACGCGGAAACAATCAGCCCCAGCATTTT. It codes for CASSLPQGRGNNQPQHF.

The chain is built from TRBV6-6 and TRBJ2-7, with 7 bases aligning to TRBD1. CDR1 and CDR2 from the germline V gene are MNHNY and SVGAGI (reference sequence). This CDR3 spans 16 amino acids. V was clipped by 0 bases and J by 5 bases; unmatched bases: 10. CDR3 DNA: TGTGCCAGCAGTTACTCGGAAAGGGGGCCTCTAAACGAGCAGTACTTC. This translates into CASSYSERGPLNEQYF.

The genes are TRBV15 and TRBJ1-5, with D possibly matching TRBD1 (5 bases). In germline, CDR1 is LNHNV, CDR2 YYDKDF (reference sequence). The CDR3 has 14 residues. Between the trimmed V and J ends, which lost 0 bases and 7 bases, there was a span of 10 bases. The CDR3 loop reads CATSRDGGGQPQHF. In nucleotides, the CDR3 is TGTGCCACCAGCAGAGATGGGGGGGGACAGCCCCAGCATTTT.

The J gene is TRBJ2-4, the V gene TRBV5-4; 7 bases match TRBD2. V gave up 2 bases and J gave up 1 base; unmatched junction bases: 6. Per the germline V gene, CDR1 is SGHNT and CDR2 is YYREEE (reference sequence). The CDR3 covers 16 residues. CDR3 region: CASSFGAGVAKNIQYF. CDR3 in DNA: TGTGCCAGCAGCTTTGGGGCGGGAGTTGCCAAAAACATTCAGTACTTC.

DNA for the CDR3: TGTGCCAGCAGCCGACAGGAAGGCGGCTATGGCTACACCTTC. Amino acids: CASSRQEGGYGYTF. This chain connects TRBV6-5 to TRBJ1-2, with D maybe TRBD1 (6 bases). This CDR3 spans 14 amino acids. The V end was cut by 6 bases, the J end by 4 bases, with 15 bases between. Germline V gene sequence: CDR1 MNHEY, CDR2 SVGAGI.

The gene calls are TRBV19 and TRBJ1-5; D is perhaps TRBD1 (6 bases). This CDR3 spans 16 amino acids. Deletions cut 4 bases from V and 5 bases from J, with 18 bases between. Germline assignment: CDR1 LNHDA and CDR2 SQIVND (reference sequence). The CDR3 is CASSRRGDTRDQPQHF. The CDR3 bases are TGTGCCAGTAGTAGACGCGGGGACACCCGGGATCAGCCCCAGCATTTT.

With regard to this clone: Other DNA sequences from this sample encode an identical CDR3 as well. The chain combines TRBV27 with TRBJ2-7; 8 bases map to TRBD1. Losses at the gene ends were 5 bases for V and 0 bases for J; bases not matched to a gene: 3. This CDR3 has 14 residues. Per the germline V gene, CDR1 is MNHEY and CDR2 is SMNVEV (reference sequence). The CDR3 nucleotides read TGTGCCAGCAGTCGCGGACAGGGCTCCTACGAGCAGTACTTC. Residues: CASSRGQGSYEQYF.

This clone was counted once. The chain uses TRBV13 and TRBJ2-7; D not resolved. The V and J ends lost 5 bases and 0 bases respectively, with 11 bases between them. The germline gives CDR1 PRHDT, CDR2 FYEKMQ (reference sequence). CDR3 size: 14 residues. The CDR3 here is CASSRGPGSYEQYF. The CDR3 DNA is TGTGCCAGCAGCCGAGGCCCTGGCTCCTACGAGCAGTACTTC. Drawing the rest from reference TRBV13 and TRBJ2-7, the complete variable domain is AAGVIQSPRHLIKEKRETATLKCYPIPRHDTVYWYQQGPGQDPQFLISFYEKMQSDKGSIPDRFSAQQFSDYHSELNMSSLELGDSALYFCASSRGPGSYEQYFGPGTRLTVT.

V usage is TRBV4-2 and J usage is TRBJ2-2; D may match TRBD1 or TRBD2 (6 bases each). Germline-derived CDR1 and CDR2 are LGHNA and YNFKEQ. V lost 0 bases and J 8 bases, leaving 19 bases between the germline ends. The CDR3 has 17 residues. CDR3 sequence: CASSQEHGGAGVGELFF. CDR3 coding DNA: TGTGCCAGCAGCCAAGAGCACGGGGGCGCTGGCGTGGGGGAGCTGTTTTTT.

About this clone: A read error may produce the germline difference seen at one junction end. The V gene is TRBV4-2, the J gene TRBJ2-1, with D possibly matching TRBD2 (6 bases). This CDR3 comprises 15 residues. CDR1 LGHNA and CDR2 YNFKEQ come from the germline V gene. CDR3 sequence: CASRQGRRGNNEQFF. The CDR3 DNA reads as TGTGCCAGCAGACAAGGTAGGCGGGGAAACAATGAGCAGTTCTTC.